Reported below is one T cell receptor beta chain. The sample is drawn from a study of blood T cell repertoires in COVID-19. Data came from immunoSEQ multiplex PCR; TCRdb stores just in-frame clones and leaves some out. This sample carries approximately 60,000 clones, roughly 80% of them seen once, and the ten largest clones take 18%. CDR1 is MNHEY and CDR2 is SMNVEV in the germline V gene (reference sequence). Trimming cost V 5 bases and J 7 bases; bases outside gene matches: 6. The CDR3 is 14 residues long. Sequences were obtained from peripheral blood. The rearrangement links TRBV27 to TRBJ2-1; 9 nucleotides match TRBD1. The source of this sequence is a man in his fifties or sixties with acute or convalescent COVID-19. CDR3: CASSRQGVLNEQFF. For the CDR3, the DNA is TGTGCCAGCAGTAGACAGGGGGTTTTGAATGAGCAGTTCTTC.